This TCR beta chain stems from a study of cytomegalovirus exposure and HLA in healthy donors. Study in general: Some 85 million unique TCRs, all from HLA-typed donors, were included in an early release of the data. Ancestry clustering placed 81% of about 400 genotyped donors in the Caucasian-associated cluster. Study outcomes and limitations: The authors listed around 150 TCR beta chains as cytomegalovirus-associated.

On this clone itself: Its antigen is unidentified.

Germline CDR1 SGDLS, CDR2 YYNGEE. The CDR3 is 16 residues long. V shed 4 bases and J 1 base; nucleotides not matched to a gene: 7. Primers for the PCR totalled 60 Vbeta and 13 Jbeta. Generated by immunoSEQ multiplex PCR, the TCRdb table keeps only in-frame clones and is missing some. The table has fewer than 150,000 clones, roughly 14% seen once. The chain recombines TRBV9 with TRBJ2-1, with TRBD2 matching 8 bases. Sequencing was done on a sample of PBMCs. This clonotype was sampled from a woman aged 18-29 years in good health and CMV-seronegative. The chain's CDR3 is CASSPSGSLSYNEQFF. DNA of the CDR3: TGTGCCAGCAGCCCGAGCGGGAGCCTGTCCTACAATGAGCAGTTCTTC.